A single sample gave rise to the 22 T cell receptor beta chains below, sequenced in a study of CD8 T cells in Susac syndrome. Random hexamers served to reverse transcribe about 0.45 to 1 ug RNA. TCRdb recomputed calls from the immunoSEQ multiplex PCR reads with MiXCR, one row per CDR3 protein. The sample carries over 150,000 distinct CDR3 sequences, roughly 92% recorded once. Sequenced sample: CD4+ T cells from PBMCs. The receptors here all came from a human donor with multiple sclerosis.

The chain combines TRBV5-1 with TRBJ2-1; the D is unclear. Looked up from germline, CDR1 is SGHRS and CDR2 is YFSETQ. The CDR3 has 16 amino acids. V lost 3 bases and J 0 bases, leaving 13 bases between the germline ends. The CDR3 here is CASSSYSLSSYNEQFF. In DNA, the CDR3 is TGCGCCAGCAGCTCGTACTCGTTAAGCTCCTACAATGAGCAGTTCTTC.

V usage is TRBV2 and J usage is TRBJ1-1; no definite D call. There are 12 residues in the CDR3. From germline, CDR1 is SNHLY and CDR2 FYNNEI. The V end was cut by 9 bases, the J end by 4 bases, with 12 bases between. In DNA, the CDR3 is TGTGCCAGTTCGGAACGGGTCACTGAAGCTTTCTTT. Translated: CASSERVTEAFF.

The chain has TRBV20-1 and TRBJ2-1; unclear D gene. From germline, CDR1 is DFQATT and CDR2 SNEGSKA (reference sequence). Trimming left V 5 bases short and J 6 bases short, with 11 bases between. The CDR3 contains 12 residues. CDR3 sequence: CSAPRTINEQFF. The CDR3 nucleotides are TGCAGTGCTCCACGGACGATCAATGAGCAGTTCTTC.

This chain joins TRBV30 and TRBJ2-5; tentatively, D is TRBD1 or TRBD2 (5 bases each). Germline CDR1 is GTSNPN and CDR2 is SVGIG (reference sequence). The V end lost 2 bases, the J end lost 5 bases, and 18 bases lay between the germline ends. CDR3 length: 15 amino acids. The CDR3 loop reads CAWSPAHSGTETQYF. CDR3 bases: TGTGCCTGGAGTCCGGCCCATAGTGGGACGGAGACCCAGTACTTC.

This sequence joins TRBV15 and TRBJ1-4; a possible D gene is TRBD1 (5 bases). V was pared by 0 bases and J by 7 bases, with 21 bases between. This CDR3 is built from 18 residues. Germline assignment: CDR1 LNHNV and CDR2 YYDKDF (reference sequence). CDR3 in DNA: TGTGCCACCAGCAGAGACCCCCTGACCGGGACCCTTACTGAAAAACTGTTTTTT. Its translation is CATSRDPLTGTLTEKLFF.

V usage is TRBV2 and J usage is TRBJ2-7; D perhaps matches TRBD2 (6 bases). This CDR3 is 15 amino acids long. CDR1 is SNHLY and CDR2 is FYNNEI in the germline V gene. V was shortened by 4 bases and J by 1 base, with 14 bases between the two germline ends. This chain's CDR3 is CASSGPAGRSYEQYF. The CDR3 bases are TGTGCCAGCAGTGGCCCGGCAGGGAGGTCCTACGAGCAGTACTTC.

The genes are TRBV7-2 and TRBJ2-1, with D uncertain. The V gene's germline CDR1 is SGHTA and CDR2 FQGNSA. V lost 2 bases, J lost 7 bases, and 9 bases lay in between. This CDR3 spans 13 amino acids. The CDR3 DNA reads TGTGCCAGCAGCTTACAACAGAGAAATGAGCAGTTCTTC. This encodes CASSLQQRNEQFF.

V and J are TRBV28 and TRBJ1-1, with a tentative D call TRBD1 (6 bases). The CDR3 length is 12 residues. The germline V and J ends were trimmed by 9 bases and 1 base, with 9 bases remaining between them. The germline CDR1 and CDR2 sequences are MDHEN and SYDVKM. The CDR3 nucleotides are TGTGCCAGTGACAGGTGGAACACTGAAGCTTTCTTT. Translated: CASDRWNTEAFF.

The chain combines TRBV4-3 with TRBJ2-7; possible D gene TRBD2, 7 bases. The V end was cut by 2 bases, the J end by 3 bases, with 20 bases between. Germline V gene lookup returns CDR1 LGHNA and CDR2 YSLEER. This CDR3 is 17 amino acids long. CDR3 sequence reads: CASSQTHANREGYEQYF. Here the CDR3 DNA reads TGCGCCAGCAGCCAAACTCATGCCAACAGGGAGGGCTACGAGCAGTACTTC.

The chain is built from TRBV18 and TRBJ2-6, with 7 bases aligning to TRBD2. The germline V gene encodes CDR1 KGHSH and CDR2 LQKENI. The CDR3 runs to 18 residues. With V trimmed by 0 bases and J by 0 bases, 5 bases remained unmatched. The chain's CDR3 is CASSPPGGTSSGANVLTF. CDR3 in DNA: TGTGCCAGCTCACCACCGGGGGGGACGTCCTCTGGGGCCAACGTCCTGACTTTC.

This sequence joins TRBV6-5 and TRBJ2-3; 7 nucleotides align to TRBD1. Unmatched junction bases numbered 16, after V lost 0 bases and J lost 1 base. The CDR3 has 20 residues. Germline CDR1 is MNHEY and CDR2 is SVGAGI. CDR3 DNA sequence: TGTGCCAGCAGTTACTCGATAGTCGTCGCCGGGACAGCGGGCACAGATACGCAGTATTTT. This sequence encodes CASSYSIVVAGTAGTDTQYF.

This chain connects TRBV5-1 to TRBJ1-1, with TRBD1 as a possible D gene (6 bases). Trimming shortened V by 0 bases and J by 4 bases, and 13 bases separated the two germline ends. This CDR3 spans 15 amino acids. Germline lookup yields CDR1 SGHRS and CDR2 YFSETQ. The CDR3 DNA follows: TGCGCCAGCAGCTTGGCCATGGGGGCGGCCACTGAAGCTTTCTTT. Protein: CASSLAMGAATEAFF.

V and J are TRBV5-6 and TRBJ2-1, with 7 bases matching TRBD2. The V segment lost 4 bases and the J segment 3 bases; nucleotides outside the gene matches: 7. The CDR3 has 15 residues. Germline V gives CDR1 SGHDT, CDR2 YYEEEE. The CDR3 is CASSDLAEFYNEQFF. The CDR3 region has the DNA TGTGCCAGCAGCGATCTAGCGGAGTTCTACAATGAGCAGTTCTTC. The whole variable domain, remainder taken from reference TRBV5-6 and TRBJ2-1, is DAGVTQSPTHLIKTRGQQVTLRCSPKSGHDTVSWYQQALGQGPQFIFQYYEEEERQRGNFPDRFSGHQFPNYSSELNVNALLLGDSALYLCASSDLAEFYNEQFFGPGTRLTVL.

The chain has TRBV2 and TRBJ1-2, with a tentative D call TRBD1 (6 bases). This CDR3 has 15 residues. CDR1 SNHLY and CDR2 FYNNEI come from the germline V gene. The V end was cut by 4 bases, the J end by 8 bases, with 20 bases between. Here the CDR3 DNA reads TGTGCCAGCAGTGCGAGCCGCGGGAGGGGGACAGGCTACACCTTC. This codes for CASSASRGRGTGYTF.

This chain links TRBV11-2 with TRBJ2-7, with unresolved D. This CDR3 region has 17 residues. The germline V and J ends were trimmed by 5 bases and 0 bases, with 20 bases remaining between them. Per the germline V gene, CDR1 is SGHAT and CDR2 is FQNNGV. In nucleotides, the CDR3 is TGTGCCAGCAGCCCGATTTCTCGCCAAGGTACCTCCTACGAGCAGTACTTC. It translates to CASSPISRQGTSYEQYF. The full variable domain, rest sourced from reference TRBV11-2 and TRBJ2-7, is EAGVAQSPRYKIIEKRQSVAFWCNPISGHATLYWYQQILGQGPKLLIQFQNNGVVDDSQLPKDRFSAERLKGVDSTLKIQPAKLEDSAVYLCASSPISRQGTSYEQYFGPGTRLTVT.

V is TRBV2 and J is TRBJ1-2, with D perhaps matching TRBD1 (5 bases). The CDR3 is 13 residues long. The germline V gene encodes CDR1 SNHLY and CDR2 FYNNEI. V was pared by 7 bases and J by 7 bases, with 16 bases between. The CDR3 sequence: CASTDWGESGYTF. The CDR3 DNA reads TGTGCCAGCACGGACTGGGGGGAGAGTGGCTACACCTTC.

The J gene is TRBJ1-2, the V gene TRBV20-1, with 8 bases lining up with TRBD1. There are 15 residues in the CDR3. With V trimmed by 0 bases and J by 3 bases, 6 bases remained unmatched. Germline V gene sequence: CDR1 DFQATT, CDR2 SNEGSKA (reference sequence). This CDR3 reads CSARDPRQGHYGYTF. In nucleotides, the CDR3 is TGCAGTGCTAGAGATCCCAGACAGGGGCACTATGGCTACACCTTC.

The chain combines TRBV6-6 with TRBJ1-4; D is undetermined. CDR3 length: 14 residues. Trimming removed 4 bases from V and 7 bases from J, with 13 bases in between. In germline, CDR1 is MNHNY, CDR2 SVGAGI (reference sequence). This chain's CDR3 is CASSFETSGEKLFF. The CDR3 DNA follows: TGTGCCAGCAGTTTTGAGACAAGTGGTGAAAAACTGTTTTTT.

V is TRBV19 and J is TRBJ2-2, with 12 bases lining up with TRBD2. Per germline, CDR1 LNHDA and CDR2 SQIVND (reference sequence). CDR3 length: 17 residues. The J segment lost 5 bases and the V segment lost 5 bases, leaving 9 bases of the junction unmatched. The CDR3 loop is CASSAQTLAGGTGELFF. The CDR3 DNA reads TGTGCCAGTAGTGCTCAAACGCTAGCGGGAGGGACCGGGGAGCTGTTTTTT.

This rearrangement joins TRBV2 to TRBJ2-7, with D maybe TRBD1 (5 bases). CDR3 size: 14 residues. Trimming cost V 2 bases and J 2 bases, with 10 bases left between them. Per the germline V gene, CDR1 is SNHLY and CDR2 is FYNNEI. CDR3 nucleotide sequence: TGTGCCAGCAGTGAAAAGACGGACACCTACGAGCAGTACTTC. Its protein is CASSEKTDTYEQYF.

CDR3 nucleotide sequence: TGTGCCAGCAGTTCCGGACAGGGTTGGTACGAGCAGTACTTC. Translation gives CASSSGQGWYEQYF. V and J are TRBV12-3 or TRBV12-4 and TRBJ2-7, with 8 bases aligning to TRBD1. This CDR3 spans 14 amino acids. With V trimmed by 4 bases and J by 4 bases, 6 bases remained unmatched.

The chain couples TRBV19 to TRBJ1-1, with TRBD1 identical over 7 bases. The junction had 7 bases not matched to a gene; V was cut back by 5 bases and J by 7 bases. The germline gives CDR1 LNHDA, CDR2 SQIVND (reference sequence). There are 13 residues in the CDR3. Here the CDR3 reads CASSVTGTVEAFF. CDR3 in DNA: TGTGCCAGTAGTGTTACCGGGACAGTTGAAGCTTTCTTT.